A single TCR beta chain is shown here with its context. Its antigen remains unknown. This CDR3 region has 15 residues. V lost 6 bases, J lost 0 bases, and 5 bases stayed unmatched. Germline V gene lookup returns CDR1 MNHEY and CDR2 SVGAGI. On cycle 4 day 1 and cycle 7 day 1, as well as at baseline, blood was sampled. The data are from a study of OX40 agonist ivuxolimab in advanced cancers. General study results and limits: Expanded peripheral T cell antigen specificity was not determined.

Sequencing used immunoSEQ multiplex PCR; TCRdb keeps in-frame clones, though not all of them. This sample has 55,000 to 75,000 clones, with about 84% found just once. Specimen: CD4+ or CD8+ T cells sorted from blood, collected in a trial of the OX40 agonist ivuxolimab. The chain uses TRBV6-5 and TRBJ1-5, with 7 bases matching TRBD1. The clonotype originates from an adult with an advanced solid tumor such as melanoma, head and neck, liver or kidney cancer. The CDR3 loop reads CASRGTADSNQPQHF. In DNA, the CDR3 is TGTGCCAGCAGGGGGACAGCCGATAGCAATCAGCCCCAGCATTTT.